This T cell receptor (beta chain) is from a study of CD4+ T cells in melanoma. The CDR3 runs 13 residues. Germline V gives CDR1 SGHAT, CDR2 FQNNGV. V was pared by 5 bases and J by 2 bases, with 2 bases of the junction left unmatched. Assay: immunoSEQ multiplex PCR; the TCRdb copy retains only in-frame clones and omits some. The table shows about 140,000 clones, with roughly 91% occurring only once. The clonotype originates from a human donor with melanoma. This sequence joins TRBV11-2 and TRBJ2-7, with TRBD1 matching over 8 bases. Here the CDR3 reads CASSLTGAYEQYF. CDR3 DNA sequence: TGTGCCAGCAGCCTGACAGGGGCCTACGAGCAGTACTTC.